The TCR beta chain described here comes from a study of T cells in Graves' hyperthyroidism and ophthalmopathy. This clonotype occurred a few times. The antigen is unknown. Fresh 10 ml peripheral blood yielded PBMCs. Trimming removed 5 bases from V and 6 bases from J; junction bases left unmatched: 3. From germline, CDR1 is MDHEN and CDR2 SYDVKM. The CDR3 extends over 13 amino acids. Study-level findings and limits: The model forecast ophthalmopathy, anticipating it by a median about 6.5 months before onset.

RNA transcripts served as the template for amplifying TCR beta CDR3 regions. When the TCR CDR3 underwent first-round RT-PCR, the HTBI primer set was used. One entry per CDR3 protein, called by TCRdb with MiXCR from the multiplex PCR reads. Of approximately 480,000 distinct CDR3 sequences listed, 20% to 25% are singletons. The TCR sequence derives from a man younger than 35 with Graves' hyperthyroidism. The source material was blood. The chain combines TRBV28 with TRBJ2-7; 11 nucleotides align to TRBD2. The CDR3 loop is CASSPGLAGEQYF. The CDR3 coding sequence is TGTGCCAGCAGTCCCGGACTAGCGGGCGAGCAGTACTTC. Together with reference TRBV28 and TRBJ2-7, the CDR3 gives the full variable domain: DVKVTQSSRYLVKRTGEKVFLECVQDMDHENMFWYRQDPGLGLRLIYFSYDVKMKEKGDIPEGYSVSREKKERFSLILESASTNQTSMYLCASSPGLAGEQYFGPGTRLTVT.